A single TCR beta chain is shown here with its context. Its antigen is not identified. TCRdb redid the calling of the RT-PCR reads with MiXCR, one entry per CDR3 protein. This table holds roughly 780,000 distinct CDR3 sequences, about 18% found once. These data are taken from a study of response to subunit inactivated influenza vaccine. Study outcomes and limitations: Authors proposed each seasonal influenza vaccination draws in few new T cells.

V lost 8 bases and J lost 6, with 17 bases in between. The germline V gene encodes CDR1 MNHNS and CDR2 SASEGT. The CDR3 loop spans 14 amino acids. Sequenced material: PBMCs from blood, taken 5 days after vaccination. The clonotype was recovered from a man in his fifties or sixties who received an inactivated influenza vaccine. The chain links TRBV6-1 to TRBJ1-5, with D unresolved. The CDR3 here is CASQQQRYGQPQHF. CDR3 in DNA: TGTGCCAGCCAACAACAGCGATATGGTCAGCCCCAGCATTTT.